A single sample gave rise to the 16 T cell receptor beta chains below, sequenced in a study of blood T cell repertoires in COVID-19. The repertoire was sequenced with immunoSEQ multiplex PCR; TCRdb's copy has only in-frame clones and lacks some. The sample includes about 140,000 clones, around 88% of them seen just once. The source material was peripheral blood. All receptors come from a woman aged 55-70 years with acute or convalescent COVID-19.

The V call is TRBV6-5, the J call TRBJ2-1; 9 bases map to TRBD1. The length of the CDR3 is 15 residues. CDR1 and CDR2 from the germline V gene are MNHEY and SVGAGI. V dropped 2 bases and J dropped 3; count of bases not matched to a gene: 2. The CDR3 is CASSYKGQGYNEQFF. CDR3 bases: TGTGCCAGCAGTTACAAGGGACAGGGCTACAATGAGCAGTTCTTC.

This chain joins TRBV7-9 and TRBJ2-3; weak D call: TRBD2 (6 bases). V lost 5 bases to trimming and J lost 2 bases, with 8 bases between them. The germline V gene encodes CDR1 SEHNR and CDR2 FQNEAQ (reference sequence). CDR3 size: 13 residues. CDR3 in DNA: TGTGCCAGCAGCCGGGGACTCACAGATACGCAGTATTTT. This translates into CASSRGLTDTQYF.

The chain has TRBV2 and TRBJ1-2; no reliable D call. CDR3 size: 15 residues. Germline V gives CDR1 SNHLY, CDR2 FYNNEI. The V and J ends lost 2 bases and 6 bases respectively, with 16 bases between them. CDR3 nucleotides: TGTGCCAGCAGTGAATTGCGGACCGGAGGACATGGCTACACCTTC. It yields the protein CASSELRTGGHGYTF.

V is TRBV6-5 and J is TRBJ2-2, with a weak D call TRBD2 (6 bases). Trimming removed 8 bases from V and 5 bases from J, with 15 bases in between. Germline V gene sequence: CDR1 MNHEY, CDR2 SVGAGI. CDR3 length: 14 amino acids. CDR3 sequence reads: CASQGGRWTGELFF. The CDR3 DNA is TGTGCCAGCCAAGGAGGGCGGTGGACCGGGGAGCTGTTTTTT.

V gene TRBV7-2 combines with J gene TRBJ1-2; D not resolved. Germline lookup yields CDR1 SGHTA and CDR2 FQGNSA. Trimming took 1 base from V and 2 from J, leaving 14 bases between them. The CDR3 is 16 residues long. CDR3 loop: CASSLVWRSGNYGYTF. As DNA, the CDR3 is TGTGCCAGCAGCTTAGTCTGGCGTTCCGGGAACTATGGCTACACCTTC.

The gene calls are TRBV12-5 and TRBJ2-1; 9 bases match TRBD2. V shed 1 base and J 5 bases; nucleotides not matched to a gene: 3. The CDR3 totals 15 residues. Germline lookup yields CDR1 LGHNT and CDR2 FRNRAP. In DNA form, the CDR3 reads TGTGCTAGTGGTTTGGGGACTAGCGTGAACAATGAGCAGTTCTTC. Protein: CASGLGTSVNNEQFF.

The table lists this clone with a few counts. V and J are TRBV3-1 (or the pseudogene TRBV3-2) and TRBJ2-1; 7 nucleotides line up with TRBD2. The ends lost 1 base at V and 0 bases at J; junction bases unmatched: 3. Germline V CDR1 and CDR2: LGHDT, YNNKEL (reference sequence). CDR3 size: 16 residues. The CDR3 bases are TGTGCCAGCAGCCAAGCCCGGGGGGACTCCTACAATGAGCAGTTCTTC. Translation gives CASSQARGDSYNEQFF.

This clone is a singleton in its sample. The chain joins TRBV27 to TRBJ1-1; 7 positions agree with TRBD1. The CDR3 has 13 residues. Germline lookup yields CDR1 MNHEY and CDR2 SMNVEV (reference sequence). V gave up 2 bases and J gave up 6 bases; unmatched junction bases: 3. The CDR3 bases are TGTGCCAGCAGTTTAGTCAGGGGGTCTGAAGCTTTCTTT. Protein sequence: CASSLVRGSEAFF.

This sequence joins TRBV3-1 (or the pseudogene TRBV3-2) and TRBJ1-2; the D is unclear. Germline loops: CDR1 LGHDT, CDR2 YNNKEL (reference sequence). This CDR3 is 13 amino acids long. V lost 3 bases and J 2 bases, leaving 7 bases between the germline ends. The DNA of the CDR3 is TGTGCCAGCAGCCAGGCGGGGAACTATGGCTACACCTTC. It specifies CASSQAGNYGYTF.

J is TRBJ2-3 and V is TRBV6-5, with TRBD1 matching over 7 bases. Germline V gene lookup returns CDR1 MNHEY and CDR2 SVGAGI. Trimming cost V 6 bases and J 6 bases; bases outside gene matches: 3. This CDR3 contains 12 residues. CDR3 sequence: CASRRGLDTQYF. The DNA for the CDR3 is TGTGCCAGCAGAAGGGGGCTGGATACGCAGTATTTT.

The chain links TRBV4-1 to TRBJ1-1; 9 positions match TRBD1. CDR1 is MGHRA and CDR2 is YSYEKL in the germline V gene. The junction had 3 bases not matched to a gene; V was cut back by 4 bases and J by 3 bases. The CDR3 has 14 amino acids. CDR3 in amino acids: CASSPRTGDTEAFF. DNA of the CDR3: TGCGCCAGCAGCCCGAGGACAGGGGACACTGAAGCTTTCTTT.

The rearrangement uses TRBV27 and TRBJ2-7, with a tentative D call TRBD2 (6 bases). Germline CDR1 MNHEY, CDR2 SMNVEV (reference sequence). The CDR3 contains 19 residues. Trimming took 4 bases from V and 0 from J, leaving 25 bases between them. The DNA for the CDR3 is TGTGCCAGCAGTTCCCTTAGCGGTCTCAAACCTCTAAGCTCCTACGAGCAGTACTTC. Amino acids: CASSSLSGLKPLSSYEQYF.

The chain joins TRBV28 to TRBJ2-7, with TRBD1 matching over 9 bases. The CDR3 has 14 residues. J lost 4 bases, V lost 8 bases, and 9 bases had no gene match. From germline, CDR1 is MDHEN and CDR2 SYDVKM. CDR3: CASSLYRGLYEQYF. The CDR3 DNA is TGTGCCAGCTCACTATACAGGGGGCTATACGAGCAGTACTTC.

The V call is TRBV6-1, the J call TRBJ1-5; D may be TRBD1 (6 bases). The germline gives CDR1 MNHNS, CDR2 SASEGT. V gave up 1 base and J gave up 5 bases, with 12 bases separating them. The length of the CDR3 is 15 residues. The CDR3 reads CASSEDRVGYQPQHF. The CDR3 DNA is TGTGCCAGCAGTGAAGACAGGGTAGGCTATCAGCCCCAGCATTTT.

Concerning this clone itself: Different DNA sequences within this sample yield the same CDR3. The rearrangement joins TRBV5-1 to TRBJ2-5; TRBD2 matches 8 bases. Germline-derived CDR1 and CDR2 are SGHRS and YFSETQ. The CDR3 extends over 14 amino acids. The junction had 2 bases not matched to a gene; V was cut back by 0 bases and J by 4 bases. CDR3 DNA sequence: TGCGCCAGCAGCTTGGACGGGAGGGGAGAGACCCAGTACTTC. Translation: CASSLDGRGETQYF.

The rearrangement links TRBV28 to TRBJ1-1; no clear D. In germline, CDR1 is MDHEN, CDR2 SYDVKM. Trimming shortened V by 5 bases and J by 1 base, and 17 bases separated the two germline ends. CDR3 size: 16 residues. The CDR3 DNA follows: TGTGCCAGCAGTGGCGCAGGTATGGCAGAGAACACTGAAGCTTTCTTT. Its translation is CASSGAGMAENTEAFF.